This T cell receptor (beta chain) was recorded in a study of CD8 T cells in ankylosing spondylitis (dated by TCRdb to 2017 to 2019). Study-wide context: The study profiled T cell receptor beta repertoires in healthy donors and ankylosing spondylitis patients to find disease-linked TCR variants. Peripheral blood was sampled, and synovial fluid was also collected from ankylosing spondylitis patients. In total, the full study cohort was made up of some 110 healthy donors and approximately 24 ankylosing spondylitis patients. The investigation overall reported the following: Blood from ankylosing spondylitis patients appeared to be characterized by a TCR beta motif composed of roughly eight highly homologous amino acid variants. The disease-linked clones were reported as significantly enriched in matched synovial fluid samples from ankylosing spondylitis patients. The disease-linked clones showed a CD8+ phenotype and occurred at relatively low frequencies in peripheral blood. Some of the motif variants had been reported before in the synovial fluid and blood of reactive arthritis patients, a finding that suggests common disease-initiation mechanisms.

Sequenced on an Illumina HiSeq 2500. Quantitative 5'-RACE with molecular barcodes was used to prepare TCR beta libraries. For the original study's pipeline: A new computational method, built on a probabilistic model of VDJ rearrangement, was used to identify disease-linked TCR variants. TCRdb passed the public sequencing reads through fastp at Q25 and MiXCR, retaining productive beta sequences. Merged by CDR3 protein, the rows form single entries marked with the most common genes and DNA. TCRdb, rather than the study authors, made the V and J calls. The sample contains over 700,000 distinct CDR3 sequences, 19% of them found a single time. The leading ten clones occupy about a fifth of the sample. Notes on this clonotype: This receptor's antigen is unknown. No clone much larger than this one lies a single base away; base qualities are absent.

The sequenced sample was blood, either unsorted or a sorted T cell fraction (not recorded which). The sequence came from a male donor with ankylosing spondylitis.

The DNA sequence follows: TGTGCCAGCAGCTTACAACTTGGCCTGAACACTGAAGCTTTCTTT. The encoded protein is CASSLQLGLNTEAFF. This chain joins TRBV7-2 to TRBJ1-1; no D gene call is confident. Cut back by 2 bases and 0 bases, the V and J ends lie 10 bases apart. From the germline V gene, CDR1 is SGHTA and CDR2 is FQGNSA. Taken from cysteine to phenylalanine, the CDR3 has 15 residues. The retained sequence is limited to the CDR3, 45 bases, with the frame set at the first base.